A selection of T cell receptor beta chains follows, all from one sample in a study of cytomegalovirus exposure and HLA in healthy donors. Generated by immunoSEQ multiplex PCR, the TCRdb table keeps only in-frame clones and is missing some. The sample contains under 95,000 clones, about nine tenths of which appear only once. Sequenced input: PBMCs. These receptors all stem from a man under 40 in good health and CMV-seronegative. The CDR3 runs from the conserved cysteine through the conserved F or W. A D gene is named only where the DNA matches it firmly. Where a row states a size, it is once, few, many or the class of an expanded clone; other rows omit it.

D gene,J gene,clone size,CDR3 length,V gene,CDR3 DNA,CDR3 protein
TRBD2,TRBJ2-1,NA,16,TRBV6-4,TGTGCCAGCAGTGACACCGCTAGCGGGAGCACTAATGAGCAGTTCTTC,CASSDTASGSTNEQFF
NA,TRBJ2-1,NA,11,TRBV29-1,TGCAGCGTTGAAGTGGCTTCTGAGCAGTTCTTC,CSVEVASEQFF
TRBD1,TRBJ2-7,NA,17,TRBV28,TGTGCCAGCAGTCAGTTAATTCCGGGACAGGGGGATTACGAGCAGTACTTC,CASSQLIPGQGDYEQYF
TRBD1,TRBJ1-6,NA,14,TRBV7-9,TGTGCCAGCGGTAGGGGGCCATATAATTCACCCCTCCACTTT,CASGRGPYNSPLHF
TRBD1,TRBJ2-7,NA,17,TRBV10-3,TGTGCCATCAGTGAGTCGGGGGGCGGGACAGGGTCTACCGAGCAGTACTTC,CAISESGGGTGSTEQYF
NA,TRBJ1-2,once,14,TRBV2,TGTGCCAGCACCCCCTTAACAGAGTACTATGGCTACACCTTC,CASTPLTEYYGYTF
NA,TRBJ2-5,NA,14,TRBV6-1,TGTGCCAGCAGTGAGGGCAGCTCCCAAGAGACCCAGTACTTC,CASSEGSSQETQYF
NA,TRBJ2-2,NA,16,TRBV10-3,TGTGCCATCCCTAAGGGACTCCTAACAAACACCGGGGAGCTGTTTTTT,CAIPKGLLTNTGELFF
TRBD2,TRBJ2-3,NA,18,TRBV6-1,TGTGCCAGCAGTGAAGCGCGGCGGCTAGCGGGAGGCCGAGATACGCAGTATTTT,CASSEARRLAGGRDTQYF
NA,TRBJ2-4,NA,16,TRBV6-1,TGTGCCAGCAGTGAAGAAATATCGGTCAGGCTAAACATTCAGTACTTC,CASSEEISVRLNIQYF
NA,TRBJ1-2,NA,15,TRBV6-1,TGTGCCAGCAGTGTTCCAGGGGTCCCCCCCTATGGCTACACCTTC,CASSVPGVPPYGYTF